The following is a TCR beta chain sequence with its context. Other DNA variants within this sample encode the same CDR3. The data belong to a study of cytomegalovirus exposure and HLA in healthy donors. The CDR3 totals 15 residues. Trimming pared 4 bases from V and 1 base from J, leaving 13 bases between. The germline gives CDR1 MNHEY, CDR2 SVGAGI. PCR used 60 Vbeta primers and 13 Jbeta primers. Libraries were prepared by immunoSEQ multiplex PCR; TCRdb keeps only in-frame clonotypes and omits some of them. This table holds fewer than 200,000 clones, 87% found once. The chain carries TRBV6-5 and TRBJ2-5; D is perhaps TRBD2 (6 bases). The sequencing sample was made of PBMCs. This sequence was found in a boy aged 2-15 years in good health and CMV-seronegative. The chain's CDR3 is CASSLEGSRQETQYF. CDR3 DNA: TGTGCCAGCAGTTTGGAGGGGAGCCGCCAAGAGACCCAGTACTTC.